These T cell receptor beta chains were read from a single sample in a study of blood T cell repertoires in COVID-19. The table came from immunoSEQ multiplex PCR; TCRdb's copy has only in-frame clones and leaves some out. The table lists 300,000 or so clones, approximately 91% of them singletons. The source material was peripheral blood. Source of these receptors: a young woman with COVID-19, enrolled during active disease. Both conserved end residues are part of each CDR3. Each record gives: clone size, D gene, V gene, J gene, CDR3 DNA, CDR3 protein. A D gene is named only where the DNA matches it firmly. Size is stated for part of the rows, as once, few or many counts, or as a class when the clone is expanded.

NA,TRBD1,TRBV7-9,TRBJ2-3,TGTGCCAGCAGCCGCACAGGGGGCGATTCCGGCACAGATACGCAGTATTTT,CASSRTGGDSGTDTQYF
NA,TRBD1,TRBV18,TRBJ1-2,TGTGCCAGCTCACCGGTATCCCAGACAGGGGACTATGGCTACACCTTC,CASSPVSQTGDYGYTF
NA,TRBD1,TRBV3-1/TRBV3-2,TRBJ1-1,TGTGCCAGCAGCCAAGGACAGGGGTCAGTCACTGAAGCTTTCTTT,CASSQGQGSVTEAFF
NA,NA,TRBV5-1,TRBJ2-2,TGCGCCAGCAGCCAGGAGAACACCGGGGAGCTGTTTTTT,CASSQENTGELFF
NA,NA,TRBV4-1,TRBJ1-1,TGCGCCAGCAGCCAGGCTATACAGGGTGGGATCACTGAAGCTTTCTTT,CASSQAIQGGITEAFF
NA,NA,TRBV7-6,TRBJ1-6,TGTGCCAGCAGCCACGAAGGGGCACGTAATTCACCCCTCCACTTT,CASSHEGARNSPLHF
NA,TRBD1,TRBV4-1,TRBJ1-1,TGCGCCAGCAGCCCCCTTTTAGACAGGGGGCTAGGTGAAGCTTTCTTT,CASSPLLDRGLGEAFF
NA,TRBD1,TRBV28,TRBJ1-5,TGTGCCGTTGATCCAGGGGGTAGCAATCAGCCCCAGCATTTT,CAVDPGGSNQPQHF
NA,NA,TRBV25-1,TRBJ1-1,TGTGCCAGCGGGAGGTCTCACTTTGAAGCTTTCTTT,CASGRSHFEAFF
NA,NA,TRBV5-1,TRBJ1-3,TGCGCCAGCAGCTTGGAGACGGGGACTGGAAACACCATATATTTT,CASSLETGTGNTIYF
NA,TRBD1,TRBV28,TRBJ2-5,TGTGCCAGCAGTGTGGGACAGGGAAGAGCGACCCAGTACTTC,CASSVGQGRATQYF
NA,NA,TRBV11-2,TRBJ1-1,TGTGCCAGCAGCCAAGGGGGGAACACTGAAGCTTTCTTT,CASSQGGNTEAFF
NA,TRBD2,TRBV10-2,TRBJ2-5,TGCGCCAGCATCTCGGGACTAGCGGGAGGACAAGAGACCCAGTACTTC,CASISGLAGGQETQYF
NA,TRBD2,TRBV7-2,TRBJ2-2,TGTGCCAGCAGCTTAGGTGGGAGGGCGGGCACCGGGGAGCTGTTTTTT,CASSLGGRAGTGELFF
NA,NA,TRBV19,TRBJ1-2,TGTGCCAGTACTTCTTTTTTCGGGCCCGGGACTCCCAACTATGGCTACACCTTC,CASTSFFGPGTPNYGYTF
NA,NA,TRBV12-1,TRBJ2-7,TGTGCCAGCAGCCGCGGGACTAGCGGGAACGAGCAGTACTTC,CASSRGTSGNEQYF
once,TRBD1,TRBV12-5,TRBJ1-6,TGTGCTAGTGGTTTGGCACCGACAGGGGACATCCCACCCCTCCACTTT,CASGLAPTGDIPPLHF
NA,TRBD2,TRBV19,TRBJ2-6,TGTGCCAGTAGTCTTACGGGAGGCTCTGGGGCCAACGTCCTGACTTTC,CASSLTGGSGANVLTF
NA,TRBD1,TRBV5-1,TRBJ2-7,TGCGCCAGCAGCTCCGGGACAGGGGTGGACGAGCAGTACTTC,CASSSGTGVDEQYF
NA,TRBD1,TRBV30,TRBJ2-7,TGTGCCTGGGGCCGGGACAGGGGAAACGAGCAGTACTTC,CAWGRDRGNEQYF
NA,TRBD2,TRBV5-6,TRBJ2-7,TGTGCCAGCAGCTTGGGGCGACTAGCGGGCTCCTACGAGCAGTACTTC,CASSLGRLAGSYEQYF
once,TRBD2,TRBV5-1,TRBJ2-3,TGCGCCAGCAGTCCGACTAGCGGGAGCACAGATACGCAGTATTTT,CASSPTSGSTDTQYF
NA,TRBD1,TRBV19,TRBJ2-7,TGTGCCAGTAGTATGGGACAGCATTACGAGCAGTACTTC,CASSMGQHYEQYF
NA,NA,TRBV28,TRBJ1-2,TGTGCCAGCAGTTCAGGACAGAGAGCTAACTATGGCTACACCTTC,CASSSGQRANYGYTF
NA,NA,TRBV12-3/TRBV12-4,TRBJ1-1,TGTGCCAGCAGCCTCCGGGGCACTGAAGCTTTCTTT,CASSLRGTEAFF
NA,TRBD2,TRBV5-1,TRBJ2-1,TGCGCCAGCAGCTCGGCCGGGACTAGTTCCTACAATGAGCAGTTCTTC,CASSSAGTSSYNEQFF
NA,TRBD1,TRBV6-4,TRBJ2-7,TGTGCCAGCGATCAGATACTTTTGGGACAGTCCTACGAGCAGTACTTC,CASDQILLGQSYEQYF
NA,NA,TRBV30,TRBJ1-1,TGTGCCTGGAGGGCTGGACAGTTGGGCACTGAAGCTTTCTTT,CAWRAGQLGTEAFF
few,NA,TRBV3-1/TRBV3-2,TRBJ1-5,TGTGCCAGCAGCCAGGGGGGGGATCAGCCCCAGCATTTT,CASSQGGDQPQHF
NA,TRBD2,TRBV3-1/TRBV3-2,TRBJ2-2,TGTGCCAGCAGCCAAATAGGACTAGCGGGACAGGGAGAGCTGTTTTTT,CASSQIGLAGQGELFF
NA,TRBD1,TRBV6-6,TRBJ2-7,TGTGCCAGCAGTTACCGCCGGGACAGGGGTTACGAGCAGTACTTC,CASSYRRDRGYEQYF
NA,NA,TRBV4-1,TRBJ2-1,TGCGCCAGCAGTCTAGCTCGAAATGAGCAGTTCTTC,CASSLARNEQFF
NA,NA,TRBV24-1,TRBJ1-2,TGTGCCACCAGTGATTTGACAAGCTATGGCTACACCTTC,CATSDLTSYGYTF
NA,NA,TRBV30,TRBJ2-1,TGTGCCTGGACACGGGGTTTCTCGGGGAATGAGCAGTTCTTC,CAWTRGFSGNEQFF
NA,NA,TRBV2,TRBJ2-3,TGTGCCAGCAGTGAATGGCGGGATACGCAGTATTTT,CASSEWRDTQYF
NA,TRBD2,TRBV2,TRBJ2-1,TGTGCCAGCCAGGGCCTAGCGGGAGGGCGACAGTTCTTC,CASQGLAGGRQFF
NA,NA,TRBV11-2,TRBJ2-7,TGTGCCAGCAGCTTAGACGGGCGACAGTTAACCTACGAGCAGTACTTC,CASSLDGRQLTYEQYF
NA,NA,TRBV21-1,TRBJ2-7,TGTGCCAGCAGCAAAATGCTAGCGGGGTTCTACGAGCAGTACTTC,CASSKMLAGFYEQYF
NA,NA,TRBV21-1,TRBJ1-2,TGTGCCAGCAGCAAATGTTCGGGCGGGAACTATGGCTACACCTTC,CASSKCSGGNYGYTF
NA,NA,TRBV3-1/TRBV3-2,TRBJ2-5,TGTGCCAGCAGCAAGCCCCCAGGAGGAGAGACCCAGTACTTC,CASSKPPGGETQYF
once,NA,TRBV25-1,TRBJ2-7,TGTGCCAGCGGAGGAAGCTTCTCTGAGGAGCAGTACTTC,CASGGSFSEEQYF
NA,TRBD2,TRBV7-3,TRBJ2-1,TGTGCCAGCAGCTTAGATGGCGGGAGGGCCAAGGATTCGCAGTTCTTC,CASSLDGGRAKDSQFF
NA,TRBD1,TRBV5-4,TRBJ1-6,TGTGCCAGCAGCATACAGGGGTACAATTCACCCCTCCACTTT,CASSIQGYNSPLHF
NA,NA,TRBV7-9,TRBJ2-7,TGTGCCAGCAGCTTATTGGGGAGCTCCTACGAGCAGTACTTC,CASSLLGSSYEQYF
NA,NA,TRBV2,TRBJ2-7,TGTGCCAGCAGTGATTCTCGGGATTCGTCCGGTAACTTC,CASSDSRDSSGNF
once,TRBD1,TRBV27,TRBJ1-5,TGTGCCAGCAGTTCAACGACAGGGGTGAATCAGCCCCAGCATTTT,CASSSTTGVNQPQHF
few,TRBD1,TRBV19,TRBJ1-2,TGTGCCAGTAGTCTTCCTGCCGGACAGGGTAGGGATGGCTACACCTTC,CASSLPAGQGRDGYTF
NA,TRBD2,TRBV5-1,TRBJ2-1,TGCGCCAGCCAAGGCGCGGGAGACTCCTACAATGAGCAGTTCTTC,CASQGAGDSYNEQFF
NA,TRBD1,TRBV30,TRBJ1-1,TGTGCCTGGAGTCCAACTCGTGGGACAGGAAAAGCTTTCTTT,CAWSPTRGTGKAFF
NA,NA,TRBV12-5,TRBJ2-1,TGTGCTAGTCAGCGGACCTACAATGAGCAGTTCTTC,CASQRTYNEQFF
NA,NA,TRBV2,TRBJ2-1,TGTGCCAGCAGTGAACAGACAGGGAGGTCCTACAATGAGCAGTTCTTC,CASSEQTGRSYNEQFF
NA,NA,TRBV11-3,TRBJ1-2,TGTGCCAGCAGCTTAGATGGGGGAGGCGGCTACACCTTC,CASSLDGGGGYTF
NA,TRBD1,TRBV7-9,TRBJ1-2,TGTGCCAGCAGCTCCTTTTCGGGACAGCAGTATGGCTACACCTTC,CASSSFSGQQYGYTF